The 10 T cell receptor beta chains in this list originate from one sample, sequenced in a study of T cell changes during pregnancy in multiple sclerosis. The table came from immunoSEQ multiplex PCR; TCRdb's copy has only in-frame clones and leaves some out. The table includes around 100,000 clones, about 90% detected once. The specimen was peripheral blood, collected after pregnancy. All receptors come from a female donor with multiple sclerosis, enrolled in a pregnancy study.

V is TRBV5-5 and J is TRBJ1-6; weak D call: TRBD1 (6 bases). The germline gives CDR1 SGHKS, CDR2 YYEKEE (reference sequence). Deletions cut 4 bases from V and 7 bases from J, with 9 bases between. The CDR3 contains 13 residues. CDR3 in DNA: TGTGCCAGCAGCCGGACAGCAAATTCACCCCTCCACTTT. This translates into CASSRTANSPLHF.

The gene calls are TRBV6-5 and TRBJ2-7, with 10 bases that match TRBD1. V was pared by 6 bases and J by 3 bases, with 8 bases of the junction left unmatched. This CDR3 has 15 amino acids. Germline V gene data show CDR1 as MNHEY and CDR2 as SVGAGI. The CDR3 bases are TGTGCCAGCAGACACAGGACAGGGGGAGACTACGAGCAGTACTTC. Translation: CASRHRTGGDYEQYF.

Only one count was recorded for this clone. This chain uses TRBV7-8 with TRBJ2-7; 10 bases align to TRBD2. CDR3 size: 17 residues. The germline V gene encodes CDR1 SGHVS and CDR2 FQNEAQ. The J segment lost 4 bases and the V segment lost 5 bases, leaving 14 bases of the junction unmatched. In DNA form, the CDR3 reads TGTGCCAGCAGCCCAGGGGCTAGCGGGAGCCTAATTTACGAGCAGTACTTC. This encodes CASSPGASGSLIYEQYF.

The gene calls are TRBV11-3 and TRBJ2-7; 8 nucleotides align to TRBD1. CDR3 length: 15 amino acids. V shed 5 bases, J shed 2 bases, and the junction held 8 bases outside the gene matches. Germline assignment: CDR1 SGHNT and CDR2 YENEEA. The CDR3 nucleotides read TGTGCCAGCAGCAAAGGGACAGGAGCGACCTACGAGCAGTACTTC. It encodes CASSKGTGATYEQYF.

The V and J genes are TRBV30 and TRBJ2-7; D unresolved. The germline CDR1 and CDR2 sequences are GTSNPN and SVGIG (reference sequence). CDR3 length: 12 amino acids. V was trimmed by 5 bases and J by 2 bases, leaving 10 bases between them. The CDR3 DNA reads as TGTGCCTGGTCCCGCGGCACCTACGAGCAGTACTTC. Translating it yields CAWSRGTYEQYF.

V usage is TRBV30 and J usage is TRBJ1-1; D might be TRBD1 (6 bases). Germline V CDR1 and CDR2: GTSNPN, SVGIG (reference sequence). Trimming left V 4 bases short and J 0 bases short, with 12 bases between. The CDR3 runs 14 residues. CDR3 bases: TGTGCCTGGAACGGGGGGCAGGTGAACACTGAAGCTTTCTTT. It codes for CAWNGGQVNTEAFF.

This clone was counted once. This chain links TRBV5-6 with TRBJ1-6; tentative D call: TRBD1 (5 bases). In germline, CDR1 is SGHDT, CDR2 YYEEEE. V was pared by 0 bases and J by 7 bases, with 11 bases between. This CDR3 is 15 amino acids long. CDR3: CASSLEGRENSPLHF. The CDR3 nucleotides are TGTGCCAGCAGCTTGGAGGGCAGGGAAAATTCACCCCTCCACTTT.

This clone was observed a few times. The rearrangement joins TRBV30 to TRBJ1-2; possibly TRBD1 for D (5 bases). The CDR3 has 10 residues. Between the trimmed V and J ends, which lost 4 bases and 8 bases, there was a span of 8 bases. Germline-derived CDR1 and CDR2 are GTSNPN and SVGIG (reference sequence). CDR3 amino acids: CAWKGEGYTF. The DNA of the CDR3 is TGTGCCTGGAAAGGGGAAGGCTACACCTTC.

The chain couples TRBV7-3 to TRBJ1-1; D ambiguous. V was shortened by 6 bases and J by 4 bases, with 12 bases between the two germline ends. From germline, CDR1 is SGHTA and CDR2 FQGTGA. The CDR3 is made up of 13 amino acids. CDR3 amino acids: CASSSGGITEAFF. The DNA for the CDR3 is TGTGCCAGCAGTTCAGGAGGAATCACTGAAGCTTTCTTT.

This clone occurred once. This sequence joins TRBV2 and TRBJ1-1, with 7 bases fitting TRBD1. CDR3 length equals 14 residues. Germline loops: CDR1 SNHLY, CDR2 FYNNEI. Germline trimming cut 4 bases from V and 1 base from J; bases unmatched to any gene: 3. The CDR3 nucleotides read TGTGCCAGCAGTGCGACAGGGAGGAACACTGAAGCTTTCTTT. Protein: CASSATGRNTEAFF.